This is a list of T cell receptor beta chains from one sample in a study of T cell responses to AZD1222 COVID-19 vaccine. Profiled with immunoSEQ multiplex PCR; TCRdb holds only in-frame clones, not every one. The sample yields under 150,000 clones, around 89% seen once. Source: peripheral blood, taken on day 0 of MenACWY control vaccination. The source is an adult in good health. Each CDR3 is given with its conserved first and last residue. The D gene is left open where the match is weak. Some rows mark clone size as missing; the rest say once, few, many or name a class of expanded clone.

V gene	clone size	J gene	D gene	CDR3 length	CDR3 protein	CDR3 DNA
TRBV9	medium-sized	TRBJ2-1	TRBD2	15	CASSDGTSFWNEQFF	TGTGCCAGCAGCGACGGGACTAGCTTTTGGAATGAGCAGTTCTTC
TRBV7-7	-	TRBJ2-1	-	15	CASSPGAESYNEQFF	TGTGCCAGCAGCCCCGGTGCGGAATCCTACAATGAGCAGTTCTTC
TRBV6-5	-	TRBJ2-1	TRBD2	16	CASSYSEAGPSNEQFF	TGTGCCAGCAGTTACTCAGAAGCGGGGCCTAGCAATGAGCAGTTCTTC
TRBV2	-	TRBJ1-5	TRBD1	16	CASSVPGQARNQPQHF	TGTGCCAGCAGTGTACCGGGACAGGCGAGAAATCAGCCCCAGCATTTT
TRBV2	-	TRBJ1-1	-	11	CASSMGPEAFF	TGTGCCAGCAGTATGGGCCCCGAAGCTTTCTTT
TRBV19	once	TRBJ2-7	TRBD2	15	CASSLGLAGEGEQYF	TGTGCCAGTAGTCTCGGACTAGCCGGGGAGGGCGAGCAGTACTTC
TRBV18	-	TRBJ1-4	-	13	CASSRGSNEKLFF	TGTGCCAGCTCAAGGGGTTCTAATGAAAAACTGTTTTTT
TRBV27	-	TRBJ2-1	TRBD2	16	CASSSPGTSGRNEQFF	TGTGCCAGCAGTTCCCCCGGGACTAGCGGGAGGAATGAGCAGTTCTTC
TRBV29-1	-	TRBJ2-1	-	14	CSVEKANSYNEQFF	TGCAGCGTTGAGAAGGCTAACTCCTACAATGAGCAGTTCTTC
TRBV5-1	-	TRBJ2-5	-	12	CASSTNQETQYF	TGCGCCAGCAGCACGAACCAAGAGACCCAGTACTTC
TRBV9	-	TRBJ2-3	-	12	CASSEPRDTQYF	TGTGCCAGCAGCGAGCCAAGAGATACGCAGTATTTT
TRBV4-1	once	TRBJ1-4	TRBD1	16	CASSLATGATNEKLFF	TGCGCCAGCAGTTTAGCGACAGGGGCAACTAATGAAAAACTGTTTTTT
TRBV6-1	-	TRBJ1-4	-	15	CASSEARGAYEKLFF	TGTGCCAGCAGTGAAGCAAGAGGGGCTTACGAAAAACTGTTTTTT
TRBV5-1	-	TRBJ1-1	-	15	CASSRTDPMNTEAFF	TGCGCCAGCAGCCGGACAGATCCAATGAACACTGAAGCTTTCTTT
TRBV30	few	TRBJ1-1	-	13	CAWNRQEGTEAFF	TGTGCCTGGAATCGACAAGAGGGCACTGAAGCTTTCTTT
TRBV27	-	TRBJ1-2	-	13	CASSLSLSGGYTF	TGTGCCAGCAGTTTATCGCTGTCGGGGGGCTACACCTTC
TRBV7-3	once	TRBJ2-1	-	15	CASSAIRDSLNEQFF	TGTGCCAGCAGCGCAATACGGGACTCCCTCAATGAGCAGTTCTTC
TRBV16	-	TRBJ2-1	-	16	CASSQSSVFFYNEQFF	TGTGCCAGCAGCCAATCAAGTGTCTTTTTCTACAATGAGCAGTTCTTC
TRBV27	-	TRBJ2-1	-	15	CASSLEGPSYNEQFF	TGTGCCAGCAGTTTAGAGGGCCCTTCCTACAATGAGCAGTTCTTC
TRBV25-1	few	TRBJ1-3	TRBD1	13	CASTQGQGNTIYF	TGTGCCAGCACCCAGGGACAGGGCAACACCATATATTTT
TRBV3-1/TRBV3-2	-	TRBJ1-1	-	15	CASSLTTQGNTEAFF	TGTGCCAGCAGCCTAACGACTCAGGGAAACACTGAAGCTTTCTTT
TRBV28	-	TRBJ1-2	-	13	CASSLVSNYGYTF	TGTGCCAGCAGTTTAGTCAGTAACTATGGCTACACCTTC
TRBV7-2	-	TRBJ2-2	TRBD1	15	CASRLTGQGTGELFF	TGTGCCAGCAGGCTGACAGGGCAGGGGACCGGGGAGCTGTTTTTT
TRBV6-2/TRBV6-3	-	TRBJ1-2	-	15	CASSPTMLSYYGYTF	TGTGCCAGCAGCCCAACGATGCTCTCGTACTATGGCTACACCTTC
TRBV5-8	-	TRBJ1-2	-	15	CASSRRGTTNYGYTF	TGTGCCAGCAGCCGCCGGGGGACCACTAACTATGGCTACACCTTC
TRBV30	-	TRBJ2-3	TRBD2	19	CAWKGPGQVTSGRRDTQYF	TGTGCCTGGAAAGGACCGGGACAGGTGACTAGCGGGAGACGGGATACGCAGTATTTT
TRBV6-2/TRBV6-3	-	TRBJ2-3	TRBD2	15	CASSSGTKFADTQYF	TGTGCCAGCAGTTCCGGGACTAAGTTCGCAGATACGCAGTATTTT
TRBV28	-	TRBJ2-1	TRBD1	15	CASISGQGSPNEQFF	TGTGCCAGCATCTCAGGACAGGGTTCCCCCAATGAGCAGTTCTTC
TRBV12-3/TRBV12-4	once	TRBJ2-3	-	11	CASRTAHTQYF	TGTGCCAGCAGGACAGCTCATACGCAGTATTTT
TRBV2	-	TRBJ1-6	TRBD1	14	CASSEETGDSPLHF	TGTGCCAGCAGTGAGGAGACAGGGGATTCACCCCTCCACTTT
TRBV24-1	-	TRBJ2-7	-	11	CATSDLGKQYF	TGTGCCACCAGTGATTTGGGTAAGCAGTACTTC
TRBV9	-	TRBJ1-1	TRBD1	15	CASAGVTGVNTEAFF	TGTGCCAGCGCCGGGGTGACAGGGGTGAACACTGAAGCTTTCTTT
TRBV10-3	-	TRBJ2-7	TRBD1	14	CAISEFGQGGEQYF	TGTGCCATCAGTGAATTTGGACAGGGCGGAGAGCAGTACTTC
TRBV7-9	-	TRBJ2-7	TRBD1	11	CAERQGHEQYF	TGTGCCGAAAGACAGGGCCACGAGCAGTACTTC
TRBV14	-	TRBJ1-2	-	17	CASSLFLSTAGDYGYTF	TGTGCCAGCAGCCTTTTCTTATCGACAGCAGGAGACTATGGCTACACCTTC
TRBV30	once	TRBJ2-3	TRBD2	15	CAWSVSGSRTDTQYF	TGTGCCTGGAGTGTTAGCGGGAGCCGAACAGATACGCAGTATTTT
TRBV6-1	-	TRBJ1-6	-	15	CASSEVIQGNSPLHF	TGTGCCAGCAGTGAAGTGATACAGGGAAATTCACCCCTCCACTTT
TRBV5-1	-	TRBJ2-1	-	13	CASSLSGDNEQFF	TGCGCCAGCAGTCTAAGTGGGGACAATGAGCAGTTCTTC
TRBV7-2	-	TRBJ2-4	-	15	CASSPRLSVKNIQYF	TGTGCCAGCAGCCCCCGCTTATCGGTCAAAAACATTCAGTACTTC
TRBV7-9	-	TRBJ2-1	TRBD1	16	CASQGGPQGANNEQFF	TGTGCCAGCCAGGGTGGCCCACAGGGGGCTAACAATGAGCAGTTCTTC
TRBV6-6	few	TRBJ2-3	TRBD2	16	CASSYVREGGPDTQYF	TGTGCCAGCAGTTACGTGCGGGAGGGAGGCCCAGATACGCAGTATTTT
TRBV28	-	TRBJ2-7	TRBD2	14	CASSSGTSDYEQYF	TGTGCCAGCAGTTCCGGGACTAGCGACTACGAGCAGTACTTC
TRBV7-9	-	TRBJ2-7	-	15	CASSLAFGVRYEQYF	TGTGCCAGCAGCTTAGCATTTGGGGTAAGGTACGAGCAGTACTTC
TRBV24-1	-	TRBJ2-2	TRBD2	18	CATSDFPGLAGDTGELFF	TGTGCCACCAGTGATTTTCCAGGACTAGCGGGAGACACCGGGGAGCTGTTTTTT
TRBV5-1	-	TRBJ1-1	-	13	CASSLLSESEAFF	TGCGCCAGCAGCTTGTTGAGTGAATCTGAAGCTTTCTTT
TRBV6-5	-	TRBJ2-7	-	12	CAIAQGTYEQYF	TGTGCCATCGCACAGGGTACCTACGAGCAGTACTTC
TRBV9	-	TRBJ1-2	TRBD1	15	CASSVDRGANYGYTF	TGTGCCAGCAGCGTAGACAGGGGGGCTAACTATGGCTACACCTTC
TRBV11-2	-	TRBJ1-1	TRBD1	18	CASSLGDREWGENTEAFF	TGTGCCAGCAGCTTAGGAGACAGGGAATGGGGGGAGAACACTGAAGCTTTCTTT
TRBV5-8	-	TRBJ2-7	-	15	CASSLGVVLSYEQYF	TGTGCCAGCAGCTTGGGGGTCGTCCTCTCCTACGAGCAGTACTTC
TRBV3-1/TRBV3-2	once	TRBJ1-2	-	14	CASSQDLGGYGYTF	TGTGCCAGCAGCCAAGATCTTGGGGGCTATGGCTACACCTTC
TRBV12-3/TRBV12-4	-	TRBJ1-1	-	13	CASSLPINTEAFF	TGTGCCAGCAGTCTCCCAATAAACACTGAAGCTTTCTTT
TRBV7-2	-	TRBJ2-7	-	13	CASSFVASDEQYF	TGTGCCAGCAGCTTTGTCGCTAGCGACGAGCAGTACTTC
TRBV5-4	-	TRBJ2-2	-	17	CASSPVGGGTNTGELFF	TGTGCCAGCAGCCCGGTGGGAGGCGGGACGAACACCGGGGAGCTGTTTTTT
TRBV28	-	TRBJ1-1	-	11	CASRMNTEAFF	TGTGCCAGCAGGATGAACACTGAAGCTTTCTTT
TRBV12-5	-	TRBJ2-2	TRBD1	16	CASGKTGGTSTGELFF	TGTGCTAGTGGTAAGACAGGGGGCACGAGCACCGGGGAGCTGTTTTTT
TRBV24-1	-	TRBJ2-1	-	14	CATSDSGPLPEQFF	TGTGCCACCAGTGATTCAGGACCTCTCCCTGAGCAGTTCTTC
TRBV3-1/TRBV3-2	-	TRBJ2-5	TRBD2	15	CASNTGTSGEETQYF	TGTGCCAGCAATACCGGGACTAGCGGAGAAGAGACCCAGTACTTC
TRBV9	-	TRBJ2-1	-	15	CASSVGFPGVDEQFF	TGTGCCAGCAGCGTAGGCTTCCCAGGGGTCGATGAGCAGTTCTTC